These T cell receptor beta chains were read from a single sample in a study of blood T cells in healthy people across ages. TCRdb ran MiXCR on the 5' RACE reads and lists one entry per CDR3 protein. The data show about 840,000 distinct CDR3 sequences, around 29% seen once. These data are also associated with another study on T cells of mothers and their children.

Sequences were obtained from blood. Receptor source: a woman in her thirties or forties in good health. Both conserved end residues are part of each CDR3. The order of the fields is clone size, J gene, V gene, D gene, CDR3 DNA, CDR3 protein. The D gene is left open where the match is weak. Rows give clone size only sometimes, using once, few, many, or a class for an expanded clone.

size: few
J: TRBJ2-5
V: TRBV20-1
D: .
DNA: TGCAGTGCTAGGGGTTATGGGGGGCACGAGACCCAGTACTTC
CDR3: CSARGYGGHETQYF

size: .
J: TRBJ2-7
V: TRBV6-6
D: .
DNA: TGTGCCAGCAGTTACTCTGCAGGATACTACGAGCAGTACTTC
CDR3: CASSYSAGYYEQYF

size: few
J: TRBJ2-6
V: TRBV27
D: .
DNA: TGTGCCAGCAGTTTATTGGGGCAGGGGAGGTCTGGGGCCAACGTCCTGACTTTC
CDR3: CASSLLGQGRSGANVLTF

size: .
J: TRBJ1-2
V: TRBV7-9
D: .
DNA: TGTGCCAGCAGCCAAACAGGGTTAGACTATGGCTACACCTTC
CDR3: CASSQTGLDYGYTF

size: few
J: TRBJ2-5
V: TRBV11-2
D: .
DNA: TGTGCCAGCAGCCCACAACAGTACCAAGAGACCCAGTACTTC
CDR3: CASSPQQYQETQYF

size: many
J: TRBJ2-7
V: TRBV15
D: .
DNA: TGTGCCACCAGCAGAGATCAGGGCTACGAGCAGTACTTC
CDR3: CATSRDQGYEQYF

size: many
J: TRBJ2-1
V: TRBV29-1
D: .
DNA: TGCAGCGTTGAGACCCGATGGGGGGCCTACAATGAGCAGTTCTTC
CDR3: CSVETRWGAYNEQFF

size: .
J: TRBJ1-1
V: TRBV5-1
D: TRBD1
DNA: TGCGCCAGCAGCCCTGGACAGGGGGAGAACACTGAAGCTTTCTTT
CDR3: CASSPGQGENTEAFF

size: .
J: TRBJ1-1
V: TRBV28
D: TRBD1
DNA: TGTGCCAGCTACCCCCCCGGGACAGTGAACACTGAAGCTTTCTTT
CDR3: CASYPPGTVNTEAFF

size: few
J: TRBJ2-5
V: TRBV9
D: TRBD2
DNA: TGTGCCAGCAGCGCGACTAGCGGGGAGCGAGAGACCCAGTACTTC
CDR3: CASSATSGERETQYF

size: .
J: TRBJ2-1
V: TRBV18
D: TRBD2
DNA: TGTGCCAGCTCACCATCAGGACTAGCGGGGTCCTTGACAACCTACAATGAGCAGTTCTTC
CDR3: CASSPSGLAGSLTTYNEQFF